The clone carrying this T cell receptor beta chain was observed a few times. The target antigen is unknown. This sample was taken from a study of vaccination and CD4 T cells after COVID-19. Sequencing of DNA taken from cultured CD4+ T cells relied on the Oncomine TCR Beta short-read assay. From the PCR reads, TCRdb called clonotypes with MiXCR, one entry per CDR3 protein. Of 25,000 or so distinct CDR3 sequences listed, around 40% were seen once; the top ten hold more than 6%. Regarding treatment: approximately nine-day PBMC culture with coronavirus spike peptide pools or control peptides (ViraFEST assay). The CDR3 loop spans 13 amino acids. Trimming took off 6 bases at V and 1 base at J, with 9 bases between the two ends. Germline V gives CDR1 MNHNS, CDR2 SASEGT.

This clonotype originated in a human donor who had recovered from COVID-19. The J gene is TRBJ1-2, the V gene TRBV6-1; maybe TRBD1 (6 bases). What was sequenced was CD4+ T cells from blood, cultured in vitro. The CDR3 nucleotides are TGTGCCAGCAGGCGGGACATTAACTATGGCTACACCTTC. It encodes CASRRDINYGYTF.